Following are 15 T cell receptor beta chains from one sample sequenced in a study of blood T cell repertoires in COVID-19. This table comes from immunoSEQ multiplex PCR, and its TCRdb copy is limited to in-frame clones, with some not included. Seen here are over 100,000 clones, about four fifths observed once, and the top ten hold 3.5% to 4.5%. The sample taken for sequencing was peripheral blood. The receptor set was obtained from a woman of 80 years or more with acute or convalescent COVID-19.

The chain couples TRBV7-9 to TRBJ1-3; D remains unclear. The CDR3 spans 13 residues. In germline, CDR1 is SEHNR, CDR2 FQNEAQ (reference sequence). V was shortened by 5 bases and J by 4 bases, with 9 bases between the two germline ends. The CDR3 sequence: CASSQQWGNTIYF. The CDR3 DNA reads TGTGCCAGCAGCCAACAATGGGGAAACACCATATATTTT. The complete variable domain, with remaining parts taken from reference TRBV7-9 and TRBJ1-3, reads DTGVSQNPRHKITKRGQNVTFRCDPISEHNRLYWYRQTLGQGPEFLTYFQNEAQLEKSRLLSDRFSAERPKGSFSTLEIQRTEQGDSAMYLCASSQQWGNTIYFGEGSWLTVV.

The CDR3 DNA is TGTGCCAGTAGTGCCCGGACTAGAGGATCCTACGAGCAGTACTTC. Protein: CASSARTRGSYEQYF. This chain connects TRBV19 to TRBJ2-7; 7 nucleotides match TRBD2. The CDR3 spans 15 residues. Per germline, CDR1 LNHDA and CDR2 SQIVND (reference sequence). The junction had 8 bases not matched to a gene; V was cut back by 5 bases and J by 1 base.

CDR3 sequence: CASSPTGRGVLNGELFF. CDR3 nucleotide sequence: TGTGCCAGCAGTCCTACGGGCAGGGGGGTATTGAACGGGGAGCTGTTTTTT. V usage is TRBV6-6 and J usage is TRBJ2-2; weak D call: TRBD1 (7 bases). Germline V gene sequence: CDR1 MNHNY, CDR2 SVGAGI (reference sequence). This CDR3 has 17 residues. Trimming pared 5 bases from V and 7 bases from J, leaving 23 bases between.

The chain is built from TRBV7-9 and TRBJ2-1; D unresolved. Germline CDR1 reads SEHNR; CDR2 reads FQNEAQ (reference sequence). V gave up 1 base and J gave up 10 bases, with 11 bases separating them. CDR3 length: 13 residues. The CDR3 region has the DNA TGTGCCAGCAGCTTAGATGCGGCTCGGGAGCAGTTCTTC. Translating gives CASSLDAAREQFF.

The sample holds a few counts of this clone. CDR3 sequence: CASSPRGLAGANEQFF. CDR3 bases: TGTGCCAGCAGCCCTCGGGGACTAGCGGGAGCGAATGAGCAGTTCTTC. The V call is TRBV9, the J call TRBJ2-1, with 14 bases identical to TRBD2. Germline lookup yields CDR1 SGDLS and CDR2 YYNGEE. The CDR3 runs 16 residues. The V segment lost 4 bases and the J segment 7 bases; nucleotides outside the gene matches: 7.

V and J are TRBV2 and TRBJ2-2, with TRBD2 as a possible D gene (6 bases). The CDR3 has 16 amino acids. The germline CDR1 and CDR2 sequences are SNHLY and FYNNEI. V lost 6 bases and J lost 6, with 20 bases in between. This CDR3 reads CASSLRDPPGSGELFF. The CDR3 DNA is TGTGCCAGCAGCCTGCGGGACCCCCCGGGGTCCGGGGAGCTGTTTTTT.

The J gene is TRBJ2-7, the V gene TRBV5-4, with a possible D match to TRBD2 (6 bases). Trimming took off 3 bases at V and 4 bases at J, with 11 bases between the two ends. CDR1 and CDR2 from the germline V gene are SGHNT and YYREEE (reference sequence). The CDR3 is 13 residues long. The DNA for the CDR3 is TGTGCCAGCAGCTCGATCGGGGGATACGAGCAGTACTTC. This translates into CASSSIGGYEQYF.

The genes are TRBV4-3 and TRBJ2-3; 11 positions match TRBD2. Trimming removed 4 bases from V and 1 base from J; junction bases left unmatched: 4. The CDR3 is made up of 16 amino acids. Germline V gene sequence: CDR1 LGHNA, CDR2 YSLEER. The CDR3 region has the DNA TGCGCCAGCAGCCGGGGACTAGCGGTCCGCACAGATACGCAGTATTTT. As protein: CASSRGLAVRTDTQYF.

The rearrangement links TRBV9 to TRBJ2-7; TRBD2 aligns across 8 bases. Germline assignment: CDR1 SGDLS and CDR2 YYNGEE. This CDR3 is built from 14 residues. The trim removed 0 bases at V and 6 bases at J, leaving 5 bases unmatched. In DNA form, the CDR3 reads TGTGCCAGCAGCGTAGGTGACGGGAGGGGCGAGCAGTACTTC. Amino acids: CASSVGDGRGEQYF.

The CDR3 bases are TGTGCCAGCAGACGACAGGGTCACTCCTACGAGCAGTACTTC. Its protein is CASRRQGHSYEQYF. The chain couples TRBV27 to TRBJ2-7; 7 nucleotides match TRBD1. The J segment lost 0 bases and the V segment lost 6 bases, leaving 5 bases of the junction unmatched. The CDR3 has 14 residues. Germline CDR1 MNHEY, CDR2 SMNVEV (reference sequence).

This clone was seen a single time. The chain uses TRBV7-9 and TRBJ1-2; tentative D call: TRBD1 (5 bases). There are 13 residues in the CDR3. Germline lookup yields CDR1 SEHNR and CDR2 FQNEAQ (reference sequence). V was cut by 4 bases and J by 9 bases, with 15 bases left in between. In nucleotides, the CDR3 is TGTGCCAGCAGCTCCACGAGGGACTTTAGCTACACCTTC. Translating gives CASSSTRDFSYTF. The full variable domain, its missing parts supplied by reference TRBV7-9 and TRBJ1-2, is DTGVSQNPRHKITKRGQNVTFRCDPISEHNRLYWYRQTLGQGPEFLTYFQNEAQLEKSRLLSDRFSAERPKGSFSTLEIQRTEQGDSAMYLCASSSTRDFSYTFGSGTRLTVV.

The chain carries TRBV7-9 and TRBJ2-7, with D possibly being TRBD2 (5 bases). There are 16 residues in the CDR3. CDR1 SEHNR and CDR2 FQNEAQ come from the germline V gene (reference sequence). V was pared by 5 bases and J by 2 bases, with 19 bases between. The CDR3 DNA sequence: TGTGCCAGCAGCACCGGACCGGGAACACTTACCTACGAGCAGTACTTC. Protein sequence: CASSTGPGTLTYEQYF.

This chain links TRBV5-1 with TRBJ2-2, with 9 bases aligning to TRBD1. The CDR3 is 15 residues long. Germline CDR1 is SGHRS and CDR2 is YFSETQ. V shed 4 bases and J 5 bases; nucleotides not matched to a gene: 6. CDR3 coding DNA: TGCGCCAGCAGCACCGGGACAGGGAGGACCGGGGAGCTGTTTTTT. Residues: CASSTGTGRTGELFF.

The chain uses TRBV28 and TRBJ2-7; D might be TRBD1 (5 bases). The CDR3 has 16 amino acids. The germline V gene encodes CDR1 MDHEN and CDR2 SYDVKM. Trimming stripped 6 bases from V and 6 bases from J, with 24 bases between. CDR3 region: CASSTPVSRQGIEQYF. CDR3 DNA sequence: TGTGCCAGCAGCACCCCCGTCTCTCGGCAGGGTATCGAGCAGTACTTC.

The V and J genes are TRBV3-1 (or the pseudogene TRBV3-2) and TRBJ1-3; the D is unclear. In germline, CDR1 is LGHDT, CDR2 YNNKEL (reference sequence). CDR3 length: 11 amino acids. V was trimmed by 6 bases and J by 8 bases, leaving 8 bases between them. The CDR3 DNA reads TGTGCCAGCAGTTCCGGGGACACCATATATTTT. It encodes CASSSGDTIYF.